This entry concerns a single T cell receptor beta chain. V lost 8 bases and J lost 2, with 10 bases in between. CDR3 length: 12 amino acids. The germline V gene encodes CDR1 SGHTA and CDR2 FQGNSA. The authors ran a second PCR of about 6 to 11 cycles using a sample-barcoded 5' primer and a J-beta primer mix. TCRdb reprocessed the 5' RACE reads with MiXCR, giving one entry per CDR3 protein. This table holds about 800,000 distinct CDR3 sequences, roughly 60% found once. This entry is derived from a study of blood T cells in healthy people across ages. This TCR was sampled from a man between 25 and 39 years old in good health. This rearrangement joins TRBV7-2 to TRBJ2-7; no clear D gene. Input material: blood. For the CDR3, the DNA is TGTGCCAGCGGTTTCGTCGCCTACGAGCAGTACTTC. Its protein is CASGFVAYEQYF. Supplemented by reference TRBV7-2 and TRBJ2-7, the full variable domain reads GAGVSQSPSNKVTEKGKDVELRCDPISGHTALYWYRQSLGQGLEFLIYFQGNSAPDKSGLPSDRFSAERTGGSVSTLTIQRTQQEDSAVYLCASGFVAYEQYFGPGTRLTVT.